This T cell receptor beta chain comes out of a study of Ad26.COV2.S vaccination and SARS-CoV-2 variants. The wider study: Donor was one of the participants in the Ad26.COV2.S arm of the COV1001 trial. Ad26.COV2.S given intramuscularly, once or twice 56 days apart. General study points: Reportedly, spike-specific CD8+ and CD4+ T cell responses achieved substantial breadth once vaccination had taken place. Analytic work on TCR breadth and depth might have understated the full extent of total T cell responses.

As for this clone: Its antigen remains unknown.

The CDR3 length is 16 residues. The V gene's germline CDR1 is SNHLY and CDR2 FYNNEI. V was trimmed by 4 bases and J by 0 bases, leaving 13 bases between them. The treatment: about 20 received Ad26.COV2.S at low or high dose, single or two shots; about 5 received placebo; per-sample allocation not given. Repertoires come from day 63 after the first vaccine or placebo injection. The assay was immunoSEQ multiplex PCR, and TCRdb's table has in-frame clones only and misses some. The sample has around 380,000 clones, about 85% seen once. The J gene is TRBJ2-4, the V gene TRBV2, with a weak D call TRBD1 (6 bases). The TCR was taken from a person aged 18-60 years who received the Ad26.COV2.S COVID-19 vaccine or a placebo. The sample here was peripheral blood, taken in a trial of Ad26.COV2.S vaccine versus placebo. The CDR3 DNA reads TGTGCCAGCAGTGTTAGGACAGTCTTAGCCAAAAACATTCAGTACTTC. Protein: CASSVRTVLAKNIQYF.